Below, 18 T cell receptor beta chains from the same sample are listed, as sequenced in a study of Ad26.COV2.S vaccination and SARS-CoV-2 variants. The table came from immunoSEQ multiplex PCR; TCRdb's copy has only in-frame clones and leaves some out. The sample consists of about 470,000 clones, roughly 91% of them appearing once. This sample's treatment: 15 to 20 received Ad26.COV2.S at low or high dose, single or two shots; five or six received placebo; per-sample allocation not given. Sampling was done on day 63 after the first vaccine or placebo injection. Here the sequenced sample was peripheral blood, taken in a trial of Ad26.COV2.S vaccine versus placebo. These TCRs come from a person aged 18-65 years who received the Ad26.COV2.S COVID-19 vaccine or a placebo.

The genes are TRBV6-2 or TRBV6-3 and TRBJ2-3, with 7 positions matching TRBD2. The CDR3 has 16 amino acids. V dropped 5 bases and J dropped 1; count of bases not matched to a gene: 9. Germline V gene lookup returns CDR1 MNHEY and CDR2 SVGEGT. In nucleotides, the CDR3 is TGTGCCAGCAGTACCCTCCGGCTAGCGGGCACAGATACGCAGTATTTT. This gives the protein CASSTLRLAGTDTQYF.

The J gene is TRBJ2-1, the V gene TRBV13; 7 nucleotides line up with TRBD2. The CDR3 extends over 16 amino acids. CDR1 and CDR2 from the germline V gene are PRHDT and FYEKMQ (reference sequence). Trimming took 5 bases from V and 0 from J; bases not matched to a gene: 7. CDR3 region: CASSPPGGPSYNEQFF. The CDR3, as DNA: TGTGCCAGCAGCCCCCCGGGAGGCCCCTCCTACAATGAGCAGTTCTTC.

This clone appeared once. The rearrangement links TRBV11-1 to TRBJ2-3; 7 bases are a match to TRBD1. CDR1 and CDR2 from the germline V gene are SGHAT and FQDESV (reference sequence). The CDR3 spans 16 residues. The ends lost 5 bases at V and 2 bases at J; junction bases unmatched: 10. CDR3 sequence: CASSPRTGGFTDTQYF. The CDR3 nucleotides read TGTGCCAGCAGCCCCAGGACAGGCGGTTTCACAGATACGCAGTATTTT.

Details on this clone: One end of the junction varies from germline; a read error may be responsible. The J gene is TRBJ2-4, the V gene TRBV6-2 or TRBV6-3; 8 nucleotides align to TRBD1. The CDR3 is 13 residues long. CDR1 and CDR2 from the germline V gene are MNHEY and SVGEGT. The CDR3 here is CASSYKDRVIQYF. The CDR3 DNA sequence: TGTGCCAGCAGTTACAAGGACAGGGTAATTCAATACTTC.

J is TRBJ2-7 and V is TRBV5-6; D call uncertain. Germline CDR1 reads SGHDT; CDR2 reads YYEEEE. Deletions cut 0 bases from V and 4 bases from J, with 17 bases between. The CDR3 consists of 16 residues. CDR3 amino acids: CASSLDGRVRQYEQYF. The CDR3 DNA reads TGTGCCAGCAGCTTGGATGGACGAGTCCGACAATACGAGCAGTACTTC.

The chain combines TRBV30 with TRBJ2-3; D unresolved. Deletions cut 3 bases from V and 5 bases from J, with 9 bases between. Per germline, CDR1 GTSNPN and CDR2 SVGIG (reference sequence). CDR3 length: 12 residues. CDR3 sequence (DNA): TGTGCCTGGAGCCCCGGTCTAGATACGCAGTATTTT. This translates into CAWSPGLDTQYF.

This clone came up once. The chain is built from TRBV7-9 and TRBJ2-3; 7 bases agree with TRBD1. The CDR3 contains 18 residues. Germline V gives CDR1 SEHNR, CDR2 FQNEAQ (reference sequence). J lost 0 bases, V lost 2 bases, and 11 bases had no gene match. In nucleotides, the CDR3 is TGTGCCAGCAGCTTATGGGGACAGACCTTCTCTAGCACAGATACGCAGTATTTT. It specifies CASSLWGQTFSSTDTQYF.

This clone occurred a few times. This chain connects TRBV7-3 to TRBJ2-3; unclear D gene. The CDR3 consists of 15 residues. Trimming stripped 2 bases from V and 3 bases from J, with 12 bases between. Germline V gene data show CDR1 as SGHTA and CDR2 as FQGTGA. The CDR3 nucleotides are TGTGCCAGCAGCTTAGTGAAAACCCGAACAGATACGCAGTATTTT. It encodes CASSLVKTRTDTQYF.

Note on this clone: The same CDR3 can be traced to other DNA sequences in this sample. This chain connects TRBV19 to TRBJ2-7; 9 bases match TRBD2. V was pared by 1 base and J by 2 bases, with 3 bases of the junction left unmatched. Germline CDR1 and CDR2: LNHDA and SQIVND (reference sequence). The CDR3 is 15 residues long. CDR3 sequence reads: CASSIGAGGPYEQYF. As DNA, the CDR3 is TGTGCCAGTAGTATAGGAGCGGGAGGACCCTACGAGCAGTACTTC.

This chain links TRBV25-1 with TRBJ2-7, with a weak D call TRBD1 (5 bases). Germline values: CDR1 MGHDK, CDR2 SYGVNS. This CDR3 contains 15 residues. Trimming stripped 6 bases from V and 2 bases from J, with 17 bases between. As DNA, the CDR3 is TGTGCCAGCAGCCACCCCGGCACAGGTACCTACGAGCAGTACTTC. Amino acid sequence: CASSHPGTGTYEQYF.

The chain joins TRBV28 to TRBJ2-1, with D unclear. The CDR3 has 14 amino acids. The V end lost 3 bases, the J end lost 8 bases, and 14 bases lay between the germline ends. CDR1 and CDR2 from the germline V gene are MDHEN and SYDVKM. The DNA of the CDR3 is TGTGCCAGCAGTTTCGACTCGCCCACCGATGAGCAGTTCTTC. This codes for CASSFDSPTDEQFF.

Points on this clone: The identical CDR3 is also encoded by other nucleotide sequences in the sample. The chain carries TRBV4-3 and TRBJ1-1; no clear D gene. With 0 bases removed from V and 2 bases from J, the gap between germline ends came to 4 bases. Per the germline V gene, CDR1 is LGHNA and CDR2 is YSLEER. The CDR3 is 13 amino acids. The CDR3 sequence: CASSQEVNTEAFF. CDR3 DNA: TGCGCCAGCAGCCAAGAGGTCAACACTGAAGCTTTCTTT.

The chain has TRBV15 and TRBJ1-4, with 8 bases lining up with TRBD1. CDR1 LNHNV and CDR2 YYDKDF come from the germline V gene (reference sequence). Trimming took 6 bases from V and 8 from J; bases not matched to a gene: 5. CDR3 length: 13 residues. CDR3 nucleotides: TGTGCCACCAGTGACAGGGGAAGGGAAAAACTGTTTTTT. Amino acid sequence: CATSDRGREKLFF.

The chain joins TRBV30 to TRBJ2-3; TRBD2 matches at 9 bases. Germline V gene data show CDR1 as GTSNPN and CDR2 as SVGIG (reference sequence). The CDR3 covers 18 residues. The trim removed 0 bases at V and 2 bases at J, leaving 12 bases unmatched. As DNA, the CDR3 is TGTGCCTGGAGTGTAGGTTTTAGCGGGAGAGCCTACACAGATACGCAGTATTTT. The encoded protein is CAWSVGFSGRAYTDTQYF.

The CDR3 coding sequence is TGCAGCGTTGAAGAGGCAGGAAGGGACTATGGCTACACCTTC. It translates to CSVEEAGRDYGYTF. This rearrangement joins TRBV29-1 to TRBJ1-2; D is undetermined. V was trimmed by 0 bases and J by 3 bases, leaving 11 bases between them. The CDR3 has 14 residues. CDR1 is SQVTM, CDR2 ANQGSEA, per germline. Full variable domain (missing parts from reference TRBV29-1 and TRBJ1-2): SAVISQKPSRDICQRGTSLTIQCQVDSQVTMMFWYRQQPGQSLTLIATANQGSEATYESGFVIDKFPISRPNLTFSTLTVSNMSPEDSSIYLCSVEEAGRDYGYTFGSGTRLTVV.

This chain uses TRBV2 with TRBJ1-2; 11 bases map to TRBD1. The CDR3 consists of 15 residues. Unmatched junction bases numbered 5, after V lost 6 bases and J lost 2 bases. CDR1 is SNHLY and CDR2 is FYNNEI in the germline V gene. DNA of the CDR3: TGTGCCAGCAGAGGACAGGGGGCAAGAAACTATGGCTACACCTTC. Translation: CASRGQGARNYGYTF.

The chain uses TRBV6-5 and TRBJ1-2; the D is unclear. V lost 6 bases and J 1 base, leaving 9 bases between the germline ends. Germline V CDR1 and CDR2: MNHEY, SVGAGI. CDR3 size: 13 residues. CDR3 region: CASSPSYNYGYTF. The CDR3 DNA sequence: TGTGCCAGCAGCCCCTCCTATAACTATGGCTACACCTTC.

This chain uses TRBV5-1 with TRBJ1-2; tentative D call: TRBD1 (6 bases). Germline V CDR1 and CDR2: SGHRS, YFSETQ. The CDR3 spans 15 residues. Trimming took 0 bases from V and 4 from J, leaving 13 bases between them. The CDR3 DNA reads as TGCGCCAGCAGCTTGGAGTTCCGGGACACCTATGGCTACACCTTC. Encoded protein: CASSLEFRDTYGYTF.